This is a list of T cell receptor beta chains from one sample in a study of cytomegalovirus exposure and HLA in healthy donors. The repertoire was sequenced with immunoSEQ multiplex PCR; TCRdb's copy has only in-frame clones and lacks some. The sample lists under 150,000 clones; about 80% were seen once. Sequencing was carried out using PBMCs. The receptor source for this set is a girl aged 2-10 years in good health and CMV-seronegative. Both conserved end residues are part of each CDR3. D genes are given only for firm matches. A row's size may be missing; if present it is once, few, many or a size class.

j_call	d_call	clone_size	v_call	cdr3_aa	cdr3_nt
TRBJ2-2	-	few	TRBV18	CASSPRSANTGELFF	TGTGCCAGCTCACCACGGTCAGCGAACACCGGGGAGCTGTTTTTT
TRBJ2-1	TRBD2	-	TRBV27	CASSFGTSGEQFF	TGTGCCAGCAGTTTCGGGACTAGCGGAGAGCAGTTCTTC
TRBJ2-7	TRBD2	-	TRBV29-1	CSVGLAGWSYEQYF	TGCAGCGTTGGGTTAGCGGGGTGGTCCTACGAGCAGTACTTC
TRBJ2-7	TRBD1	-	TRBV7-8	CASSMDRDPYEQYF	TGTGCCAGCAGCATGGACAGGGACCCCTACGAGCAGTACTTC
TRBJ2-7	TRBD1	-	TRBV11-2	CASSLDRTGQSSYEQYF	TGTGCCAGCAGCTTAGATCGGACAGGACAATCCTCCTACGAGCAGTACTTC
TRBJ2-7	-	-	TRBV5-1	CASSLLTGYEQYF	TGCGCCAGCAGCTTGCTCACAGGGTACGAGCAGTACTTC
TRBJ1-5	-	-	TRBV7-2	CASSLVNSNQPQHF	TGTGCCAGCAGCTTAGTTAATAGCAATCAGCCCCAGCATTTT
TRBJ2-1	-	-	TRBV28	CASSFVGHVGSYNEQFF	TGTGCCAGCAGTTTTGTGGGGCACGTTGGCTCCTACAATGAGCAGTTCTTC
TRBJ1-2	-	few	TRBV5-1	CASSLDSYNYGYTF	TGCGCCAGCAGCTTGGACAGCTATAACTATGGCTACACCTTC
TRBJ1-1	TRBD1	few	TRBV6-5	CASSNGQGVTEAFF	TGTGCCAGCAGTAACGGACAGGGGGTCACTGAAGCTTTCTTT
TRBJ1-4	-	-	TRBV7-7	CASSLNLGSEKLFF	TGTGCTAGCAGCTTGAATTTGGGCAGCGAAAAACTGTTTTTT
TRBJ2-7	TRBD1	-	TRBV5-1	CASSPRQGSSFEQYF	TGCGCCAGCAGCCCCAGACAGGGGAGCTCTTTCGAGCAGTACTTC
TRBJ2-1	TRBD1	-	TRBV6-1	CASSELDRVDNEQFF	TGTGCCAGCAGTGAACTGGACAGGGTGGACAATGAGCAGTTCTTC
TRBJ2-4	-	once	TRBV7-9	CASSLESIQYF	TGTGCCAGCAGCTTAGAGAGTATTCAGTACTTC
TRBJ2-3	TRBD2	-	TRBV6-1	CASSGGVGTDTQYF	TGTGCCAGCAGCGGGGGGGTGGGCACAGATACGCAGTATTTT
TRBJ2-1	TRBD1	-	TRBV6-4	CASSEGTGSYNEQFF	TGTGCCAGCAGTGAAGGGACAGGGTCCTACAATGAGCAGTTCTTC
TRBJ2-1	TRBD1	-	TRBV7-3	CASSLTPGTGLNNEQFF	TGTGCCAGCAGCTTAACCCCCGGGACAGGACTGAACAATGAGCAGTTCTTC
TRBJ2-7	-	-	TRBV29-1	CSVETAYLEQYF	TGCAGCGTTGAAACTGCGTATCTCGAGCAGTACTTC
TRBJ1-6	TRBD1	-	TRBV5-6	CASSFRTGTGISPLHF	TGTGCCAGCAGCTTCAGAACCGGGACAGGGATTTCACCCCTCCACTTT
TRBJ2-2	TRBD1	-	TRBV6-5	CASRRTGVNNGELFF	TGTGCCAGCAGACGTACAGGGGTTAATAACGGGGAGCTGTTTTTT
TRBJ2-5	-	-	TRBV12-5	CASGLGQTIGETQYF	TGTGCTAGTGGTTTAGGACAGACAATCGGAGAGACCCAGTACTTC
TRBJ1-3	-	-	TRBV15	CATSRDRTNSGNTIYF	TGTGCCACCAGCAGAGACCGGACTAACTCTGGAAACACCATATATTTT
TRBJ2-6	-	few	TRBV5-1	CASSSDSRSSGANVLTF	TGCGCCAGCAGCTCTGACAGTCGCAGCTCTGGGGCCAACGTCCTGACTTTC
TRBJ2-3	TRBD1	-	TRBV5-1	CASSFPGQGTWDTQYF	TGCGCCAGCAGCTTTCCGGGACAGGGGACTTGGGATACGCAGTATTTT
TRBJ2-5	-	-	TRBV4-1	CASSQVSQETQYF	TGCGCCAGCAGCCAAGTGTCTCAAGAGACCCAGTACTTC
TRBJ1-1	TRBD1	-	TRBV5-1	CASSPGQGDTEAFF	TGCGCCAGCAGCCCGGGACAGGGTGACACTGAAGCTTTCTTT
TRBJ2-5	TRBD2	-	TRBV30	CAWGWGGEETQYF	TGTGCCTGGGGCTGGGGGGGGGAGGAGACCCAGTACTTC
TRBJ1-1	-	few	TRBV28	CASSSQGSGNTEAFF	TGTGCCAGCAGTAGTCAAGGTTCAGGGAACACTGAAGCTTTCTTT
TRBJ2-3	-	-	TRBV28	CASSLVRVPATDTQYF	TGTGCCAGCAGTTTAGTTCGGGTCCCCGCGACAGATACGCAGTATTTT
TRBJ2-7	-	-	TRBV27	CASSPRQPYSYEQYF	TGTGCCAGCAGTCCCCGACAGCCATATTCCTACGAGCAGTACTTC
TRBJ2-7	TRBD1	-	TRBV27	CASSPRDRRYEQYF	TGTGCCAGCAGCCCCCGGGACAGGAGATACGAGCAGTACTTC